This T cell receptor (beta chain) is from a study of identical twins. MiXCR, run by TCRdb on the 5' RACE reads, gives a single entry per CDR3 protein. The data contain hundreds of thousands of distinct CDR3 sequences, about 9.4% of them seen just once; the ten biggest clones take up 0.98%. In its sample, this clonotype was seen many times. What it binds is unknown. Study-wide results and caveats: Conclusions rested on cross-sectional statistics rather than following the same donors. Shared out-of-frame alpha sequences (those common to twins) showed excess low generation probability.

Between the trimmed V and J ends, which lost 0 bases and 3 bases, there was a span of 11 bases. CDR3 length equals 15 residues. Germline values: CDR1 ENHRY, CDR2 SYGVKD. These data were also reused for a study on yellow fever vaccine responses in identical twins. That paper notes: On the reported evidence, twins' vaccine T cell responses seemed partly convergent and partly personalized.

J is TRBJ1-1 and V is TRBV10-3; D not resolved. Sequencing used PBMCs. The sequence was obtained from a woman aged 18-29 years in good health. DNA for the CDR3: TGTGCCATCAGTGAGTCGATGCTCAGGTACACTGAAGCTTTCTTT. It is translated as CAISESMLRYTEAFF.